The entry that follows covers one T cell receptor beta chain sequence. A few counts support this clone. It has no known antigen specificity. Base-call qualities are not available, and no considerably larger clone is one nucleotide away. In total, roughly 670 healthy bone marrow donors made up the cohort. At the time of sampling, all cohort members were nominally healthy, though unrecorded immune exposures were likely present. CMV serostatus was recorded as positive for around 300 and negative for about 50% of the roughly 670 cohort members, whereas no CMV serostatus was recorded for the donor in question. Each donor provided a peripheral blood sample, and peripheral blood mononuclear cells were used for TCR beta sequencing. Genomic DNA extraction from the blood cell samples was performed with the Qiagen DNeasy Blood Extraction Kit. This specimen comes from a study of cytomegalovirus exposure and HLA in healthy donors (dated by TCRdb to about 2017). A note on the overall study: According to an earlier analysis of several hundred of the donors, about 179 million T cells yielded 95 million to 140 million unique TCR beta sequences and 276 Gb of sequence data. An earlier analysis of a few hundred of the donors applied high-throughput TCR beta sequencing to assess whether each TCR beta V gene segment acted as functional or pseudogenic. High-throughput TCR immunosequencing, statistical association of individual TCRs with disease status, and machine learning were combined to predict cytomegalovirus infection status. Every discovery cohort repertoire had been produced on one sequencing platform. Donor age, sex, ethnicity and CMV serostatus were compiled alongside the repertoire data. Of the 398 genotyped donors, 65% to 90% were placed in the genetic ancestry cluster associated with self-reported Caucasian donors. In the later analysis, no new phenotypic data were used to find candidate immune exposures; instead, reliance was placed on TCR beta sequences and their occurrence across donors. The study used immunosequencing to profile the T cell repertoires of hundreds of subjects and linked those repertoires to cytomegalovirus serostatus. In a later genetic analysis, genome-wide SNP genotypes for about 65% of the 666 donors were used, and that subset was treated as a discovery cohort. On average, over 200,000 unique TCR beta nucleotide sequences were sequenced per donor among roughly 430 genotyped donors of the cohort, with about 19% of those sequences being non-productive. In addition to the first cohort of 666 subjects, a separate validation cohort of about 120 different subjects was used. HLA typing covered class I and class II loci at four-digit resolution. The study aimed to test whether signatures of past pathogen exposure could be identified by cataloging public T cell receptors. An early release covering just under 650 HLA-typed donors comprised about 300 gigabases of sequencing data and 85 million to 100 million unique TCR sequences. Typing coverage differed by locus: A, B, C, DRB1 and DQB1 were typed in roughly 620-630 donors, DQA1 in around 500, DPA1 in nearly 610, and DPB1 in 472. Roughly five DR-DQ haplotypes were handled as single units for association and clustering because linkage in the cohort was strong. To study patterns of TCR occurrence, a later analysis re-analyzed previously published TCR beta repertoires from 700 or so donors and added high-resolution HLA genotyping. General study outcomes and caveats: A later analysis found that TCR association rates varied across HLA loci, with DRB1 alleles showing the most associated TCRs and HLA-C alleles the fewest. According to a later analysis, most CMV-associated TCR beta chains appeared to be HLA-restricted, and the HLA associations seemed to be driven largely by CMV exposure. In a later genetic analysis, a missense DCLRE1C variant was associated with V-gene and J-gene trimming of TCR beta chains, and the association was replicated in an independent cohort. A further reported finding was that TCR beta sequences accurately predicted the HLA-A and HLA-B alleles for most subjects in the first cohort. A cluster of highly shared sequence variants was judged likely to represent a technical artifact of the sequencing pipeline. In an earlier analysis of fewer than 750 of the donors, most TCR beta V segments were observed in productive rearrangements about 90% or about 30% of the time, broadly matching IMGT annotations. It was suggested by the authors that the approach could potentially be generalized to other disease states and immunological phenotypes. Roughly uniform sequencing depth across donors was assumed in presence/absence analyses, although this assumption may not hold. Linkage disequilibrium might explain the correlated functional status among segregating V segments, but an unknown experimental factor could not be excluded. The classifier was reported to diagnose cytomegalovirus status with high specificity and sensitivity in both the original and validation cohorts. In vitro tests confirmed that three of the cytomegalovirus-associated TCR beta chains recognize cytomegalovirus antigens. Only TCR beta chains were sequenced in this cohort, and the absence of alpha or paired-chain data limited detectable features. Seventeen rarely observed V segments, including chromosome 9 orphons, were excluded from the earlier analysis of approximately 500 of the donors because counts were too low. A later analysis associated some 17,000 TCR beta sequences with specific HLA alleles at a false discovery rate of 0.05. In a later analysis, HLA-associated TCR beta chains showed more clonal expansion and lower generation probabilities than non-associated chains that were equally common. Strong co-occurrence of HLA alleles, especially DR and DQ, made assigning TCR associations to individual alleles difficult. Some IMGT-functional V segments, including TRBV6-2 and TRBV6-3, could not be told apart with the 87-base-pair reads, so those segments were excluded. The study listed 170 or so TCR beta chains as associated with cytomegalovirus. Compared with the 666-donor mean, donors in an Asian-associated ancestry cluster had fewer N-insertions in productive TCRs, according to a later genetic analysis. While some public TCRs were present in many individuals, most TCR sequences turned up only very rarely across donors. Several of the top co-occurrence clusters appeared to be linked to parvovirus B19, influenza, CMV and Epstein-Barr virus, according to a later analysis. Immune exposure information for the cohort was limited to CMV serostatus. Because HLA typing was missing for some donors at each locus, association tests included only the typed subset.

Trimming takes 0 bases off V and 6 bases off J; junction bases not matched to a gene: 8. Per the germline V gene, LGHNA is the CDR1 and YSLEER is the CDR2. From cysteine to phenylalanine, the CDR3 is 16 amino acids long. Left in the record is the CDR3 DNA by itself, 48 bases read in frame from the first base. The library was prepared using the immunoSEQ multiplex PCR assay. For the multiplex PCR, a mixture combining 60 forward primers for TCR Vbeta segments and 13 reverse primers for TCR Jbeta segments was used. The CDR3 region of rearranged TCR beta genes was amplified from genomic DNA by a multiplex PCR assay. Amplified TCR beta libraries were sequenced as 87-base-pair reads on the Illumina HiSeq System. The study's processing was this. A later analysis tallied some 79 million unique TCR beta chains across the 666 repertoires, and around 12 million of those chains were shared by two or more donors. To remove PCR and sequencing errors, raw reads were error-corrected and collapsed into unique sequences using a nearest-neighbor algorithm that merged closely related sequences. To assign V, D and J gene segments, CDR3 sequences were aligned to IMGT reference sequences. For a sequence to be retained, a match of at least six nucleotides to both a V gene segment and a J gene segment was required. A rearrangement counted as productive if the CDR3 had no stop codons and remained in frame with V and J, and every other rearrangement counted as non-productive. Following IMGT convention, CDR3 was defined as the stretch from the second conserved V-encoded cysteine to the conserved J-encoded phenylalanine. The earlier analysis of some 580 of the donors excluded any sequence lacking an unambiguous match to a single V gene segment. An earlier analysis of 587 of the donors called V segments functional above 56.7% productive rearrangements and segregating when the between-donor standard deviation exceeded 5%. A statistical classification framework was developed to diagnose cytomegalovirus status using the catalog of TCR beta chain sequences. V and J gene assignment, in a later analysis, came from comparing TCR nucleotide sequences with IMGT/GENE-DB human TR gene sequences. Using the TCRdist pipeline, a later analysis assigned CDR3 sequences along with most-parsimonious VDJ recombination scenarios. A later analysis defined each TCR beta chain by its CDR3 amino acid sequence plus V-gene family, and excluded reads lacking a unique V-gene family. In a later analysis, fewer than 650 highly shared, low-generation-probability nucleotide sequences were removed to address suspected cross-contamination and a sequencing artifact. A later analysis calculated a clonal expansion index for each public chain from normalized within-repertoire ranks of inferred template counts. In a later analysis, generation probabilities were computed with a VDJ recombination model fitted to out-of-frame rearrangements, and the resulting probabilities were checked against IGoR. In a later analysis, hypergeometric tests were used to score TCR-TCR, TCR-HLA and TCR-CMV co-occurrence, with a repertoire-size bias correction applied to TCR pairs. False discovery rates were estimated in a later analysis by permuting HLA or CMV assignments 20 times. A later analysis grouped co-occurring TCRs with DBSCAN, adding TCRdist sequence similarity when clustering within HLA-allele-positive subsets. Repertoires with fewer than 30,000 or more than 120,000 public chains were left out of co-occurrence clustering, as were five repertoires with anomalous nucleotide sharing. In its TCRdb copy, this immuneACCESS table keeps in-frame sequences only and misses some clones. Where compared with another copy, unresolved V genes explain less than half of these, and the others have no known cause. V, J and clone size derive from that table, while D and trimming were established from the DNA sequence. Within this sample are some 63,000 clones, with approximately 80% of them counted one time only. About 1.6% of the sample is in the top ten clones.

The sequenced sample was PBMCs. The TCR originated in a human donor in good health. The chain is assembled from TRBV4-3 and TRBJ2-5; 9 central bases correspond to TRBD2. The bases read TGCGCCAGCAGCCAAGATACTAGCGGGCGGTTTAAGACCCAGTACTTC. Its protein is CASSQDTSGRFKTQYF.